This TCR beta chain derives from a study of T cells in Graves' hyperthyroidism and ophthalmopathy. Many counts were recorded for this clonotype. Its specificity is unknown. Study findings and constraints: Ophthalmopathy was separated from stable hyperthyroidism by a 13 V-J model.

Amplified TCR beta CDR3 regions came from RNA transcripts. Initially, a first-round RT-PCR of the TCR CDR3 employed the HTBI primer set. From the multiplex PCR reads, TCRdb called clonotypes with MiXCR, one entry per CDR3 protein. In the table there are about 640,000 distinct CDR3 sequences, around 21% of which are singletons. A patient was excluded if there was uncontrolled infection, other autoimmune disease, pregnancy or lactation. Diagnosing involved the use of clinical symptoms, serum thyroxine and TRAb, thyroid ultrasound and orbital computed tomography. Material: blood. The origin of this receptor is a man aged 30 to 39 with Graves' ophthalmopathy.

The CDR3 reads CASSVTGGFYEQYF. The CDR3, as DNA: TGTGCCAGCAGTGTGACAGGGGGCTTCTACGAGCAGTACTTC. The chain couples TRBV6-2 or TRBV6-3 to TRBJ2-7; 10 nucleotides line up with TRBD1. The V gene end was trimmed by 5 bases and the J gene end by 3 bases; junction bases not matched to a gene: 4. The germline V gene has CDR1 MNHEY and CDR2 SVGEGT. The CDR3 sequence is 14 residues long.